Listed here are 7 T cell receptor beta chains from one sample, sequenced in a study of T cells in women clearing cervical HPV infection. Here immunoSEQ multiplex PCR was the method, and the copy in TCRdb shows in-frame clones only, minus some. Its listing shows fewer than 35,000 clones. Sequenced sample: blood buffy coat. The receptors originated from a woman aged 18-70 years with a cervical HPV16 infection that either progressed to CIN3+ or cleared (not recorded which).

Note on this clone: The read falls 3 residues short of the CDR3 end, and the missing part is taken from the germline J gene. The rearrangement joins TRBV7-8 to TRBJ2-7; D possibly corresponds to TRBD2 (6 bases). This CDR3 has 15 amino acids. Deletions cut 2 bases from V and 0 bases from J, with 11 bases between. Germline CDR1 and CDR2: SGHVS and FQNEAQ. CDR3 bases read: TGTGCCAGCAGCTTAAGGCGGGGACTCTCCTACGAG. The encoded protein is CASSLRRGLSYE. Given in full, the CDR3 is CASSLRRGLSYEQYF.

Turning to this clone: Read coverage stops 3 residues before the CDR3 terminus; the germline J gene supplies the remainder. This chain connects TRBV12-3 or TRBV12-4 to TRBJ1-1; D might be TRBD1 (6 bases). Deletions cut 4 bases from V and 3 bases from J, with 12 bases between. CDR3 length: 14 amino acids. CDR3 loop: CASSWGLGYTEAFF. The CDR3 DNA, read in part, is TGTGCCAGCAGTTGGGGGCTCGGGTACACTGAA.

A remark on this clone: The CDR3 goes on 3 residues after the read ends, and that part is filled in from the germline J gene. The chain links TRBV12-3 or TRBV12-4 to TRBJ1-5, with 7 bases that match TRBD1. V was clipped by 6 bases and J by 3 bases; unmatched bases: 8. CDR3 length: 15 amino acids. The CDR3 bases that were read are TGTGCCAGCAGCACCGGGACAGACTACAATCAGCCC. Translation gives CASSTGTDYNQP. The complete CDR3 sequence is CASSTGTDYNQPQHF.

As concerns this clone: The observed sequence ends 3 residues before the CDR3 terminus, with the missing tail filled in from the germline J gene. The chain combines TRBV28 with TRBJ1-4, with 7 bases that match TRBD1. Germline lookup yields CDR1 MDHEN and CDR2 SYDVKM. The CDR3 is made up of 11 amino acids. The CDR3 sequence is CASRSQGELFF. The CDR3 DNA, read in part, is TGTGCCAGCAGGTCTCAGGGGGAA.

A remark on this clone: The read ends 3 residues before the CDR3 terminus; that terminus is restored from the germline J gene. This sequence joins TRBV20-1 and TRBJ1-6; possible D gene TRBD1, 6 bases. Germline-derived CDR1 and CDR2 are DFQATT and SNEGSKA (reference sequence). The CDR3 spans 14 residues. V lost 5 bases, J lost 0 bases, and 8 bases lay in between. This CDR3 is CSARDNSYNSPLHF. The sequenced CDR3 bases are TGCAGTGCTCGGGACAACTCCTATAATTCACCC.

Points on this clone: The read halts 3 residues ahead of the CDR3 end, with the missing end drawn from the germline J gene. This chain links TRBV10-3 with TRBJ1-1; 7 nucleotides align to TRBD1. CDR1 is ENHRY, CDR2 SYGVKD, per germline. CDR3 length: 13 amino acids. Germline trimming cut 10 bases from V and 4 bases from J; bases unmatched to any gene: 9. The part of the CDR3 DNA that was read is TGTGCCACCTACAGGGGAGAGGGCACTGAA. Translation: CATYRGEGTE. Given in full, the CDR3 is CATYRGEGTEAFF.

Notes on this clone: Read data end 3 residues before the CDR3 end; the end is taken from the germline J gene. This chain joins TRBV29-1 and TRBJ2-3, with a weak D call TRBD2 (6 bases). Germline V gene data show CDR1 as SQVTM and CDR2 as ANQGSEA. Between the trimmed V and J ends, which lost 7 bases and 1 base, there was a span of 6 bases. This CDR3 is 11 amino acids long. The CDR3 sequence: CSASGTDTQYF. The sequenced part of the CDR3 DNA is TGCAGCGCTAGCGGCACAGATACG.